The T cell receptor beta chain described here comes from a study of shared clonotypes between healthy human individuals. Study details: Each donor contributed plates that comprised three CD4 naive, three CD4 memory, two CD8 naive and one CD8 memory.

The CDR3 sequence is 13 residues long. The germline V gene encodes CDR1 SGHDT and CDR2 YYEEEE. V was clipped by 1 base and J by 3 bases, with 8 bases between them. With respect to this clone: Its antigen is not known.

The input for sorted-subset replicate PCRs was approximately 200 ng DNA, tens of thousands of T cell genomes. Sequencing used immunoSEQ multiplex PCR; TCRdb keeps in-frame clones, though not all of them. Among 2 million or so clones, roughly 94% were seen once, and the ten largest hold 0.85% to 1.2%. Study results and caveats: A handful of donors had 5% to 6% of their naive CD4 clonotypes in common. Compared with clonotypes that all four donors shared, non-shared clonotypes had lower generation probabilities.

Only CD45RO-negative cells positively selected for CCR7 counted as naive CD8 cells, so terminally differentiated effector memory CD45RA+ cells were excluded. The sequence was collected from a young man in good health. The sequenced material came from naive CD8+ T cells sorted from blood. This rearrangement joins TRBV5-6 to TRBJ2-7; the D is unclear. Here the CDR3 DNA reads TGTGCCAGCAGCTTGACAGTGCTCTACGAGCAGTACTTC. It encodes CASSLTVLYEQYF. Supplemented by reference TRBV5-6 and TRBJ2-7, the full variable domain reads DAGVTQSPTHLIKTRGQQVTLRCSPKSGHDTVSWYQQALGQGPQFIFQYYEEEERQRGNFPDRFSGHQFPNYSSELNVNALLLGDSALYLCASSLTVLYEQYFGPGTRLTVT.